This T cell receptor beta chain was recovered during a study of CD8+ T cells in alopecia areata. Treatment denoted: oral pan-JAK inhibitor, 5-10 mg twice daily. Trimming pared 0 bases from V and 9 bases from J, leaving 8 bases between. Germline V gene lookup returns CDR1 GTSNPN and CDR2 SVGIG (reference sequence). The CDR3 has 11 amino acids. cDNA reverse transcribed from extracted RNA served as the sequencing template. Profiled with immunoSEQ multiplex PCR; TCRdb holds only in-frame clones, not every one. The sample consists of under 300,000 clones, over 45% of them appearing once. The receptor was isolated from a human donor with alopecia areata. The sequencing here drew on CD4+ T cells sorted from blood, taken between weeks 51 and 54, from a patient treated with tofacitinib. The rearrangement uses TRBV30 and TRBJ1-2; unclear D gene. DNA of the CDR3: TGTGCCTGGAGTGTAATCAGGCGCTACACCTTC. Translating gives CAWSVIRRYTF.